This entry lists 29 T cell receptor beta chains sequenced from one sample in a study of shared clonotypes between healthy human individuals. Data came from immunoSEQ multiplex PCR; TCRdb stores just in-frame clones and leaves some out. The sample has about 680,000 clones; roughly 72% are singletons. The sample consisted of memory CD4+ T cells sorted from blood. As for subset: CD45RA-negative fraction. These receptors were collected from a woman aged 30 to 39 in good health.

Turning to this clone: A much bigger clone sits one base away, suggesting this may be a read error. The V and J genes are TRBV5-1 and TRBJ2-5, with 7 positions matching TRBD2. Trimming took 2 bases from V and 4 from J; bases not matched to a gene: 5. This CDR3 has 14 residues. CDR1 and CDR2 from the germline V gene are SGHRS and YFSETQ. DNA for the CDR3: TGCGCCAGCAGCTTTGCGGGAGAGGGAGAGACCCAGTACTTC. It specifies CASSFAGEGETQYF.

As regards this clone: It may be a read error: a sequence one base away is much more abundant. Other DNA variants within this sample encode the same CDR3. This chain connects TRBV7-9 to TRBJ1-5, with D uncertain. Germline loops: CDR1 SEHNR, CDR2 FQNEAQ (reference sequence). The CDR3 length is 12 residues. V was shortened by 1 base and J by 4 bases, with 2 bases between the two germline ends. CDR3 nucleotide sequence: TGTGCCAGCAGCTTAGGGAATCAGCCCCAGCATTTT. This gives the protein CASSLGNQPQHF.

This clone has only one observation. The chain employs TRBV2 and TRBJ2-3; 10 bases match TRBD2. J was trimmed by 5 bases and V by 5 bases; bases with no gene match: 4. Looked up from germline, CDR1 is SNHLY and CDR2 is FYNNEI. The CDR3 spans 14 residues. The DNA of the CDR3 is TGTGCCAGCAGTCTAGCGGGAGAGGGAGATACGCAGTATTTT. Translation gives CASSLAGEGDTQYF. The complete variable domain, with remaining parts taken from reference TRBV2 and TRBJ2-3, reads EPEVTQTPSHQVTQMGQEVILRCVPISNHLYFYWYRQILGQKVEFLVSFYNNEISEKSEIFDDQFSVERPDGSNFTLKIRSTKLEDSAMYFCASSLAGEGDTQYFGPGTRLTVL.

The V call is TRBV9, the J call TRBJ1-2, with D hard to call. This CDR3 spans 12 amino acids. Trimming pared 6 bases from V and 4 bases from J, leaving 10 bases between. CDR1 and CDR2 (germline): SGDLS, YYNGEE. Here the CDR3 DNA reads TGTGCCAGCACAGGCCACGTCTATGGCTACACCTTC. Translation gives CASTGHVYGYTF.

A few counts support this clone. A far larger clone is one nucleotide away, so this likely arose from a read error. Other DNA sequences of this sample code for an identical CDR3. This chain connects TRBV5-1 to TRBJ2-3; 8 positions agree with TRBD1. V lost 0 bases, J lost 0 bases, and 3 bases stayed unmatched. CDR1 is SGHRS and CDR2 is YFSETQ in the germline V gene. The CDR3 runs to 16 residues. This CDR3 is CASSLGQGASTDTQYF. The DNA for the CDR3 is TGCGCCAGCAGCTTGGGGCAGGGGGCAAGCACAGATACGCAGTATTTT.

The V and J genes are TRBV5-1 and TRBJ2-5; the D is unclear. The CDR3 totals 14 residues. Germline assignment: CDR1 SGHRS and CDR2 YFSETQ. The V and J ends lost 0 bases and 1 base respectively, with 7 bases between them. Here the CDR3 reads CASSLALLQETQYF. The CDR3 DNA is TGCGCCAGCAGCTTGGCACTCCTCCAAGAGACCCAGTACTTC.

The CDR3 DNA sequence: TGTGCCACCAGCAGCCTTAGGGGGTCGGATAGCAATCAGCCCCAGCATTTT. As protein: CATSSLRGSDSNQPQHF. The chain joins TRBV15 to TRBJ1-5; weak D call: TRBD1 (6 bases). From germline, CDR1 is LNHNV and CDR2 YYDKDF (reference sequence). V lost 3 bases and J 0 bases, leaving 15 bases between the germline ends. This CDR3 contains 17 residues. The full variable domain, with the rest looked up from reference TRBV15 and TRBJ1-5, is DAMVIQNPRYQVTQFGKPVTLSCSQTLNHNVMYWYQQKSSQAPKLLFHYYDKDFNNEADTPDNFQSRRPNTSFCFLDIRSPGLGDTAMYLCATSSLRGSDSNQPQHFGDGTRLSIL.

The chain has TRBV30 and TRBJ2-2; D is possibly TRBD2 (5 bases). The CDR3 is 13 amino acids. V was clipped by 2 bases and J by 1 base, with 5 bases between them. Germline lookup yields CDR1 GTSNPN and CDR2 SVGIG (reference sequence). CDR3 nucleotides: TGTGCCTGGAGTAGCGGGAACACCGGGGAGCTGTTTTTT. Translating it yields CAWSSGNTGELFF.

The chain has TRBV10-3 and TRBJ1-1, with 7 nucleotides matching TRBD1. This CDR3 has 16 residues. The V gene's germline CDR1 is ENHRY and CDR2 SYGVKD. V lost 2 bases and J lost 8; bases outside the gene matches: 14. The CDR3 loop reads CAISETGQETGAEAFF. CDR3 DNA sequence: TGTGCCATCAGTGAGACCGGACAGGAGACAGGCGCCGAAGCTTTCTTT.

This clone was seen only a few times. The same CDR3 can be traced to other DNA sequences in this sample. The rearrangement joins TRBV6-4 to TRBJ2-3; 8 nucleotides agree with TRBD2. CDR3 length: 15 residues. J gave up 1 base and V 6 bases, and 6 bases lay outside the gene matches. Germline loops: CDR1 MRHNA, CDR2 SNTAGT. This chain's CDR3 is CASSRAGDGTDTQYF. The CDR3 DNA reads TGTGCCAGCAGCCGAGCGGGAGATGGCACAGATACGCAGTATTTT.

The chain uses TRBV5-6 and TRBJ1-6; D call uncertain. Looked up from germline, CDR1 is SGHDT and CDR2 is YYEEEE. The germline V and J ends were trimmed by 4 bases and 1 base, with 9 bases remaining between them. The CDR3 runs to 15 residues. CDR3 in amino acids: CASSVFPSYNSPLHF. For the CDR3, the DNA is TGTGCCAGCAGCGTATTCCCGTCCTATAATTCACCCCTCCACTTT.

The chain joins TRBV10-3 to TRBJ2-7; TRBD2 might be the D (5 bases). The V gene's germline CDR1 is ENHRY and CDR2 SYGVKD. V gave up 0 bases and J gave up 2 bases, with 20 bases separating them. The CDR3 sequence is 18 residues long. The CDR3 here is CAISESGRAAESPYEQYF. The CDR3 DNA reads TGTGCCATCAGTGAGTCTGGGCGGGCCGCGGAGAGTCCCTACGAGCAGTACTTC.

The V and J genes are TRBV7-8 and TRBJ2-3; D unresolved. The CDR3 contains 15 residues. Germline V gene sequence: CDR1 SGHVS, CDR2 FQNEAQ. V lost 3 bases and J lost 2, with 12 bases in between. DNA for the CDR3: TGTGCCAGCAGCTTTACAAGGACCTCCACAGATACGCAGTATTTT. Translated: CASSFTRTSTDTQYF.

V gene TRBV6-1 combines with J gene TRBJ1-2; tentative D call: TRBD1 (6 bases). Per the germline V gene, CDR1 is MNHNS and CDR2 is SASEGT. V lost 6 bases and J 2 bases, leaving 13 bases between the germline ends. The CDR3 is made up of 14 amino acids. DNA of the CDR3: TGTGCCAGCAGAAAGGGCAGGGGCAACTATGGCTACACCTTC. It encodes CASRKGRGNYGYTF.

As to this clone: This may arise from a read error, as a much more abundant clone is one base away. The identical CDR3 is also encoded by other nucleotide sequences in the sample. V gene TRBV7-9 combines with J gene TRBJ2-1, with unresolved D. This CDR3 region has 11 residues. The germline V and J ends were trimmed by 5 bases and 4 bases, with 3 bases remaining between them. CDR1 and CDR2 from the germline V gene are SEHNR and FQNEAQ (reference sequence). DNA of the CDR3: TGTGCCAGCAGCAAGTACAATGAGCAGTTCTTC. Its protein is CASSKYNEQFF.

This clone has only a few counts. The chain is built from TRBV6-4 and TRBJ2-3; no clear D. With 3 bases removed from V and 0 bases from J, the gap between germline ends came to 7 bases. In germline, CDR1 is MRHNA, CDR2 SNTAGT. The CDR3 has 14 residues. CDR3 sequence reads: CASSETDSTDTQYF. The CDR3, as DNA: TGTGCCAGCAGTGAAACCGACAGCACAGATACGCAGTATTTT.

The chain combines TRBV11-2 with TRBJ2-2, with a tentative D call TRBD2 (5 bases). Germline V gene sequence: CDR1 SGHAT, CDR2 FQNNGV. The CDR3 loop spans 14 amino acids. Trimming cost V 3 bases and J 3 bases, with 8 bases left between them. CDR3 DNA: TGTGCCAGCAGCTTTCAACTAGACACCGGGGAGCTGTTTTTT. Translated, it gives CASSFQLDTGELFF.

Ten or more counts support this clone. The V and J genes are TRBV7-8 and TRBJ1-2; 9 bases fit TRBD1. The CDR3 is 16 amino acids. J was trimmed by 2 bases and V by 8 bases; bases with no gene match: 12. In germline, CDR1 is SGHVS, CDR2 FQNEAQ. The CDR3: CASVKDRGQGNYGYTF. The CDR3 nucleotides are TGTGCCAGCGTGAAGGACCGAGGACAGGGGAACTATGGCTACACCTTC.

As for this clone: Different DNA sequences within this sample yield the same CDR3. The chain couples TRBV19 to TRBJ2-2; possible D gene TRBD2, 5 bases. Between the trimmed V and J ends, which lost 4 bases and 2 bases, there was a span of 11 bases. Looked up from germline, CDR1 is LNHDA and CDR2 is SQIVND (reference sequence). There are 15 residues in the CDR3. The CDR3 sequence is CASSTSGINTGELFF. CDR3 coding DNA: TGTGCCAGTAGTACTTCCGGGATCAACACCGGGGAGCTGTTTTTT.

The CDR3 bases are TGCGCCAGCAGCTTTAGCGGGAGGGCTAGAGATACGCAGTATTTT. As protein: CASSFSGRARDTQYF. This chain links TRBV5-1 with TRBJ2-3; 11 nucleotides agree with TRBD2. Germline CDR1 reads SGHRS; CDR2 reads YFSETQ. There are 15 residues in the CDR3. V shed 2 bases, J shed 5 bases, and the junction held 4 bases outside the gene matches.

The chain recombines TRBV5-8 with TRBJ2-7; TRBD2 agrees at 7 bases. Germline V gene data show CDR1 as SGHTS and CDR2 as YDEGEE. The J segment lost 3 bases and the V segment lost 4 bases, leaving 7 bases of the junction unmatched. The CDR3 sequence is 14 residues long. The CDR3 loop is CASSRKGRVYEQYF. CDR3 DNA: TGTGCCAGCAGCAGGAAGGGGAGGGTCTACGAGCAGTACTTC.

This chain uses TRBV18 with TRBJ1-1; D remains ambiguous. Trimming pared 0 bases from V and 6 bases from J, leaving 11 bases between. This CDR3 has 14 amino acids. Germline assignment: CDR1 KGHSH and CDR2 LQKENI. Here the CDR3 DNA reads TGTGCCAGCTCACCACCGTATCTGGGCGCTGAAGCTTTCTTT. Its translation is CASSPPYLGAEAFF.

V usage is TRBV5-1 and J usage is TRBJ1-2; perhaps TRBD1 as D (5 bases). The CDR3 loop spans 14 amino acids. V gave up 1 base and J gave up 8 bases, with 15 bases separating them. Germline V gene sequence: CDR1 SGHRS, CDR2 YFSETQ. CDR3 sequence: CASSLLQGPRGYTF. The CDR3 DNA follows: TGCGCCAGCAGCTTGTTGCAGGGCCCTCGGGGCTACACCTTC.

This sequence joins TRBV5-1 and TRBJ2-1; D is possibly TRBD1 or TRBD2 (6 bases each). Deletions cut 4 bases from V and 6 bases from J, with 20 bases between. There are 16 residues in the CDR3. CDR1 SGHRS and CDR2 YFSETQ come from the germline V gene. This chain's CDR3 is CASSPGGQRTFNEQFF. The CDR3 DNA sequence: TGCGCCAGCAGCCCCGGGGGCCAGCGAACTTTCAATGAGCAGTTCTTC.

In DNA, the CDR3 is TGTGCCAGCAGCCCCCGACAGGGTGGCACTGAAGCTTTCTTT. This encodes CASSPRQGGTEAFF. The rearrangement uses TRBV7-9 and TRBJ1-1; 7 bases fit TRBD1. Germline V lookup: CDR1 SEHNR, CDR2 FQNEAQ (reference sequence). V lost 5 bases, J lost 4 bases, and 7 bases stayed unmatched. The CDR3 contains 14 residues.

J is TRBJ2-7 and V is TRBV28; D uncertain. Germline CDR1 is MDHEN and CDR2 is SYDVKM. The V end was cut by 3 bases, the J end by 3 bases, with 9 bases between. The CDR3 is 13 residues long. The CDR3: CASSFSSVYEQYF. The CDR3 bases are TGTGCCAGCAGTTTTTCCAGCGTCTACGAGCAGTACTTC.

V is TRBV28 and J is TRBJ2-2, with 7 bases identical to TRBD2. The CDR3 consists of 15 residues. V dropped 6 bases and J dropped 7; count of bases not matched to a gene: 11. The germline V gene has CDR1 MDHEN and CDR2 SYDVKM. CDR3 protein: CASSSRGREVGELFF. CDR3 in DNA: TGTGCCAGCAGCTCTCGAGGGAGGGAAGTCGGGGAGCTGTTTTTT.

CDR3 DNA sequence: TGTGCCAGCAGCACCACCAGGGGGTATTCCTACGAGCAGTACTTC. Translated, it gives CASSTTRGYSYEQYF. J is TRBJ2-7 and V is TRBV7-9, with 7 bases aligning to TRBD1. The CDR3 covers 15 residues. Germline V CDR1 and CDR2: SEHNR, FQNEAQ (reference sequence). V shed 5 bases, J shed 1 base, and the junction held 8 bases outside the gene matches. Based on the CDR3 plus reference TRBV7-9 and TRBJ2-7, the full variable domain is DTGVSQNPRHKITKRGQNVTFRCDPISEHNRLYWYRQTLGQGPEFLTYFQNEAQLEKSRLLSDRFSAERPKGSFSTLEIQRTEQGDSAMYLCASSTTRGYSYEQYFGPGTRLTVT.

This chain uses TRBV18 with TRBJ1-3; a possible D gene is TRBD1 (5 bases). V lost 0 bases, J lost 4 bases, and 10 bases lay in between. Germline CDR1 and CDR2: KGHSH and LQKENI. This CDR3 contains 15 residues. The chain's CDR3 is CASSPPGPQGNTIYF. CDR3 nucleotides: TGTGCCAGCTCACCACCGGGGCCGCAGGGAAACACCATATATTTT.